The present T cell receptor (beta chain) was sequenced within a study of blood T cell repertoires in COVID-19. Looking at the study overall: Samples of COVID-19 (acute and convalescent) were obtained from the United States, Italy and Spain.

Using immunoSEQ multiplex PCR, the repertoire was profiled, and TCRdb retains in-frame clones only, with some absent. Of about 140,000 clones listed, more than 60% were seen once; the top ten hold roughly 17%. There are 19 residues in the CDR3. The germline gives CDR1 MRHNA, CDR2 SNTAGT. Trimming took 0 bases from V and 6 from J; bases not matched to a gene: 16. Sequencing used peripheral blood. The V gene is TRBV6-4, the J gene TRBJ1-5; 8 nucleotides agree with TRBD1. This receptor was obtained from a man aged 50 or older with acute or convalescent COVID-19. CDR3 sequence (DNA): TGTGCCAGCAGTGACTCTGCGTTGCCTGGACAGGGATTTGTTCAGCCCCAGCATTTT. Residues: CASSDSALPGQGFVQPQHF.